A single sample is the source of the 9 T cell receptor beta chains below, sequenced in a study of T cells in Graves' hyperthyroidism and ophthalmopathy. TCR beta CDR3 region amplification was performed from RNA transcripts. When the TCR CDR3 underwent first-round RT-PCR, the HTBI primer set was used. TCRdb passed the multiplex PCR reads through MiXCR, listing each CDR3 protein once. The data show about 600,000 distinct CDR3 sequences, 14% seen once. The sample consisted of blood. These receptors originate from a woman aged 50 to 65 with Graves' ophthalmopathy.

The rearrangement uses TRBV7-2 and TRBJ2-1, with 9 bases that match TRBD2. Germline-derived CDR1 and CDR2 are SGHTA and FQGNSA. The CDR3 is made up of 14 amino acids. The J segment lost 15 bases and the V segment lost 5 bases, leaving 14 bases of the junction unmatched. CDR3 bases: TGTGCCAGCAGCCCCGGGACTAGCCGTCGAGAACCGTTCTTC. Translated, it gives CASSPGTSRREPFF.

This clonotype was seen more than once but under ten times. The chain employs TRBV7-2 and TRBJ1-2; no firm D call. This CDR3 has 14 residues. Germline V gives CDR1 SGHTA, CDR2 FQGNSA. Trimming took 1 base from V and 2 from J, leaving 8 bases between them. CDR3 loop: CASSLVVSNYGYTF. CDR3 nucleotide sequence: TGTGCCAGCAGCTTAGTAGTTTCCAACTATGGCTACACCTTC.

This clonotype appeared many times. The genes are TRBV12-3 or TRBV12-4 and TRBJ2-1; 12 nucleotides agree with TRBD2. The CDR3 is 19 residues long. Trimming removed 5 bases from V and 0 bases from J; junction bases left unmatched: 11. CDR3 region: CASSPGTSGPRSSYNEQFF. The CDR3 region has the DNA TGTGCCAGCAGTCCCGGGACTAGCGGGCCCCGGAGCTCCTACAATGAGCAGTTCTTC.

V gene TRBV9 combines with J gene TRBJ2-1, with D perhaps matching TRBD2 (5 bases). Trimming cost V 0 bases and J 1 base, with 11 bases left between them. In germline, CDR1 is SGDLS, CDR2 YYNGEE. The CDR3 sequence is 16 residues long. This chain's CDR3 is CASSVDRGSSYNEQFF. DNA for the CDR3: TGTGCCAGCAGCGTAGATCGTGGGAGTTCCTACAATGAGCAGTTCTTC.

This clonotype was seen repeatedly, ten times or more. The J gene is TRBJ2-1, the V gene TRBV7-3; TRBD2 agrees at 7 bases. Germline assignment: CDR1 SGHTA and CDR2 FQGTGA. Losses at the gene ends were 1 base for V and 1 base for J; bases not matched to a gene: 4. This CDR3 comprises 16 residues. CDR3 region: CASSLRGGQSYNEQFF. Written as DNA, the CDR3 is TGTGCCAGCAGCTTAAGGGGAGGGCAGTCCTACAATGAGCAGTTCTTC. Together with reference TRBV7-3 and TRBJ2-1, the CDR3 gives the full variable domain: GAGVSQTPSNKVTEKGKYVELRCDPISGHTALYWYRQSLGQGPEFLIYFQGTGAADDSGLPNDRFFAVRPEGSVSTLKIQRTERGDSAVYLCASSLRGGQSYNEQFFGPGTRLTVL.

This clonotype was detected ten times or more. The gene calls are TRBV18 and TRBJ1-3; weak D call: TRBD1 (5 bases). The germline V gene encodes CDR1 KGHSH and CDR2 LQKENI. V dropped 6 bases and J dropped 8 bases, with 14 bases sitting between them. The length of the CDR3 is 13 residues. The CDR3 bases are TGTGCCAGCTCGCGCTATCGAGGGGACACCATATATTTT. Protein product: CASSRYRGDTIYF.

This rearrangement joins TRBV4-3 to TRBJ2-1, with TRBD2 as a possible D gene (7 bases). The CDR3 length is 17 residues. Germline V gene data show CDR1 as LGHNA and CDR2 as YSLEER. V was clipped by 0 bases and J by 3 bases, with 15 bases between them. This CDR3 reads CASSQDPRGAFYNEQFF. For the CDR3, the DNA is TGCGCCAGCAGCCAAGATCCCCGGGGGGCTTTCTACAATGAGCAGTTCTTC.

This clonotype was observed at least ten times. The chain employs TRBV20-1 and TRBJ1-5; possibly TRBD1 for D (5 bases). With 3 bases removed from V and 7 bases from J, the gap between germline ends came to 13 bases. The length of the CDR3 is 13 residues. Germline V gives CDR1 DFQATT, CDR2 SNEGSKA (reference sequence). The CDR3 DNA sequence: TGCAGTGCTAGGTATGGGGCAGGACAGCCCCAGCATTTT. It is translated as CSARYGAGQPQHF.

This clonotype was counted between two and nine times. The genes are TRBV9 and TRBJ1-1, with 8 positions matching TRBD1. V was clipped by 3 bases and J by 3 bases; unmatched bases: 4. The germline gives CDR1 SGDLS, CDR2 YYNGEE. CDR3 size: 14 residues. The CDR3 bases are TGTGCCAGCAGCGGCAGGGGGCAAGACACTGAAGCTTTCTTT. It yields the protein CASSGRGQDTEAFF.